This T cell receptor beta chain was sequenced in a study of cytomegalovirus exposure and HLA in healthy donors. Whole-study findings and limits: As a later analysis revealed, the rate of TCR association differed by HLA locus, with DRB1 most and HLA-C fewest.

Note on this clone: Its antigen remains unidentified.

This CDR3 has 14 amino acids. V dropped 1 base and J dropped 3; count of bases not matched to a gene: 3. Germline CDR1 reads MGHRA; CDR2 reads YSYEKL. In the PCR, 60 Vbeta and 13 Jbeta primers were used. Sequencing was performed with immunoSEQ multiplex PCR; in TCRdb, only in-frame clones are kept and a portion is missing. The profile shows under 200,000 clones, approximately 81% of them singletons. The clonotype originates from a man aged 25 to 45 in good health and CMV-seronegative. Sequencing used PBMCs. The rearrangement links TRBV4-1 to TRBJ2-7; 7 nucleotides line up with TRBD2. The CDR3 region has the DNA TGCGCCAGCAGCCAAGCCGGACTAGGCTACGAGCAGTACTTC. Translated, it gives CASSQAGLGYEQYF.